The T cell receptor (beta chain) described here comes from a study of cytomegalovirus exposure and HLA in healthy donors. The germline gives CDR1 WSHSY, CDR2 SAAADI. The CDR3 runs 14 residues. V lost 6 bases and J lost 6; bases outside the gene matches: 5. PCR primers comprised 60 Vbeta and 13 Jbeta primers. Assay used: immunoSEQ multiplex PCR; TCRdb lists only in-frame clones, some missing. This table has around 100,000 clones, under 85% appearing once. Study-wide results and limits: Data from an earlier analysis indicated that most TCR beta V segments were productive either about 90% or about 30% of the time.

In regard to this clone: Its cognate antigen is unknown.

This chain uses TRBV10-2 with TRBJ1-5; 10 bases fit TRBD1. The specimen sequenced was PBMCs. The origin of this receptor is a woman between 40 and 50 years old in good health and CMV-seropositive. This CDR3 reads CASRGGQGSQPQHF. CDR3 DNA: TGCGCCAGCAGAGGGGGACAGGGGTCTCAGCCCCAGCATTTT.